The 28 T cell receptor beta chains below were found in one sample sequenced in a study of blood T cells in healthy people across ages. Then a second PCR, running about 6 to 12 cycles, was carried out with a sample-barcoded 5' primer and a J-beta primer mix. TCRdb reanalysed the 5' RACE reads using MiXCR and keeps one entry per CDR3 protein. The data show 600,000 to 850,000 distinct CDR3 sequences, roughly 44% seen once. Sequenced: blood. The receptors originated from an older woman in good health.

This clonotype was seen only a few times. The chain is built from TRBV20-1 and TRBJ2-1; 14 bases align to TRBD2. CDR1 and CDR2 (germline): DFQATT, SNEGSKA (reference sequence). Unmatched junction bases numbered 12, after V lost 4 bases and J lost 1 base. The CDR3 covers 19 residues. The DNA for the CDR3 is TGCAGTGCTATCGGGGCCGGGACTAGCGGGAGTATTTCCTACAATGAGCAGTTCTTC. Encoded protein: CSAIGAGTSGSISYNEQFF.

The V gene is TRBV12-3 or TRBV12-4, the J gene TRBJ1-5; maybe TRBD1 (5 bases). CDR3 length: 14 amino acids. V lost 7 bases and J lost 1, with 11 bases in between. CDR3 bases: TGTGCCAGCAACTTAAAGGGGAGCAATCAGCCCCAGCATTTT. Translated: CASNLKGSNQPQHF.

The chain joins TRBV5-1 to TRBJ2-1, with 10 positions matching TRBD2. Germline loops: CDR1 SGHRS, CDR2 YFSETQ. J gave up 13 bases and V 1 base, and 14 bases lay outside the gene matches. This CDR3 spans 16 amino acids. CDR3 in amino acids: CASSLWLAGATETQFF. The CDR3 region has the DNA TGCGCCAGCAGCTTGTGGCTAGCGGGGGCCACGGAGACCCAGTTCTTC.

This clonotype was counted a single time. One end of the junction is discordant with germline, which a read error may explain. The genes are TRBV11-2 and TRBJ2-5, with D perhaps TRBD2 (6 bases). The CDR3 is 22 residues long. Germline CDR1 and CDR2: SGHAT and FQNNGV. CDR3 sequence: CASSLRRTLFPDYNQYQEAQYF. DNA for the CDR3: TGTGCCAGCAGCTTACGACGTACCCTCTTTCCGGACTATAATCAGTACCAAGAGGCCCAGTACTTC.

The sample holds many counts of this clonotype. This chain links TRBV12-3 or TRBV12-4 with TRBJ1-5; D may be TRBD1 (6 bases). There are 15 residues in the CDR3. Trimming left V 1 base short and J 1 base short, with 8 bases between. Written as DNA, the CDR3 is TGTGCCAGCAGTTTAGGGGGGGCGAGCAATCAGCCCCAGCATTTT. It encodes CASSLGGASNQPQHF.

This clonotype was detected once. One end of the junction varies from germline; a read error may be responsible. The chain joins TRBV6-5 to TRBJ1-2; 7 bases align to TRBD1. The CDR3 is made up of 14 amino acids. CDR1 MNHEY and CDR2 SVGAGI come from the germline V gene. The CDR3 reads CAGSYDRVDYGYTF. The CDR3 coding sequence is TGTGCCGGCAGTTACGACAGGGTGGACTATGGCTACACCTTC.

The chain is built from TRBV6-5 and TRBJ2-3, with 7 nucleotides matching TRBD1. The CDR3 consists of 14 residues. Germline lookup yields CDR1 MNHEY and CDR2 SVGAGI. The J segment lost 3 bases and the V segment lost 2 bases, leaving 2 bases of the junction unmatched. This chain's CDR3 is CASSYGRGTDTQYF. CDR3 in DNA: TGTGCCAGCAGTTACGGCAGGGGGACAGATACGCAGTATTTT.

In DNA, the CDR3 is TGTGCCAGCTCACCGGAGGGACTGCAGTTCTTC. This sequence encodes CASSPEGLQFF. The chain links TRBV18 to TRBJ2-1; possibly TRBD2 for D (6 bases). Per germline, CDR1 KGHSH and CDR2 LQKENI. The CDR3 runs to 11 residues. Trimming took 3 bases from V and 12 from J, leaving 9 bases between them.

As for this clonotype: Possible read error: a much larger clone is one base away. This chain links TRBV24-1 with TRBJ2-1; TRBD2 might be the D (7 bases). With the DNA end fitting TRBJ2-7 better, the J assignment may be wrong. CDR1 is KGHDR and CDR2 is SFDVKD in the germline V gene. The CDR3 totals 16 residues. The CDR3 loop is CATSDPGGHGNNEQYF. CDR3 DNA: TGTGCCACCAGTGATCCCGGGGGGCACGGTAACAATGAGCAGTACTTC.

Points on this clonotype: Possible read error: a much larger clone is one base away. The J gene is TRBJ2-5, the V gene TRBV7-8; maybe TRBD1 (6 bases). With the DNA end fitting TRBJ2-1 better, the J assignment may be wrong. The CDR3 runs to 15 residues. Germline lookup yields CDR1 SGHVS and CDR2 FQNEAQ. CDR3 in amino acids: CASSLGTTIQETQFF. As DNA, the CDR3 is TGTGCCAGCAGCCTGGGGACAACGATTCAAGAGACCCAGTTCTTC.

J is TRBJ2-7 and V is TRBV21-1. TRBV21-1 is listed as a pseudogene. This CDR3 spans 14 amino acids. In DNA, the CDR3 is TGTGCCAGCAAGACCCAACGGTGGGCCTACGAGCAGTACTTC. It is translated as CASKTQRWAYEQYF.

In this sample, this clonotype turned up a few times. The CDR3 nucleotides read TGCAGTGCTTGTCCGGGACTTTACAATGAGCAGTTCTTC. Amino acids: CSACPGLYNEQFF. The chain joins TRBV20-1 to TRBJ2-1; D might be TRBD2 (6 bases). CDR1 and CDR2 from the germline V gene are DFQATT and SNEGSKA (reference sequence). The CDR3 loop spans 13 amino acids. The germline V and J ends were trimmed by 5 bases and 4 bases, with 12 bases remaining between them.

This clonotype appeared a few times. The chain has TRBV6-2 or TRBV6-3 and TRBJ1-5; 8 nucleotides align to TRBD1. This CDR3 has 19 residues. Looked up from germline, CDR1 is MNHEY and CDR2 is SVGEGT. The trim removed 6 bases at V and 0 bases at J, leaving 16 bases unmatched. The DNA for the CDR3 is TGTGCCAGCAGGGATGGACAGGGTTTGTCCATTCGTAGCAATCAGCCCCAGCATTTT. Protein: CASRDGQGLSIRSNQPQHF.

The CDR3 sequence is CASSLGHLPYEQYF. The CDR3 nucleotides are TGTGCCAGCAGCTTGGGTCACCTTCCCTACGAGCAGTACTTC. J is TRBJ2-5 and V is TRBV7-2; no clear D. The J call is uncertain, as TRBJ2-7 better fits the DNA end. Germline V gene data show CDR1 as SGHTA and CDR2 as FQGNSA. The CDR3 sequence is 14 residues long.

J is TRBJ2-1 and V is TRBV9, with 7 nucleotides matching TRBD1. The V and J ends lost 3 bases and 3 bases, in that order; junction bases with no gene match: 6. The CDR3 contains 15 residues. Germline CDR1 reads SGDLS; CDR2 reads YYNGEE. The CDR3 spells CASSGGRGLYNEQFF. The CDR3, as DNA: TGTGCCAGCAGCGGGGGAAGGGGGCTCTACAATGAGCAGTTCTTC.

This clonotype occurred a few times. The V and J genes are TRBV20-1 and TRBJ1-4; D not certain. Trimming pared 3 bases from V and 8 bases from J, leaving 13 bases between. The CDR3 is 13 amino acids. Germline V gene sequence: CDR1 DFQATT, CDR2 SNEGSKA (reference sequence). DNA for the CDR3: TGCAGTGCTAGTAATTCCGGGAGGGAAAAACTGTTTTTT. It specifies CSASNSGREKLFF.

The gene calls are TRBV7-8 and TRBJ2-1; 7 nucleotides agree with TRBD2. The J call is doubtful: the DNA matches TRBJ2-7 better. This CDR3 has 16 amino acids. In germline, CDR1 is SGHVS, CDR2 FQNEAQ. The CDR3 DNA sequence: TGTGCCAGCAGCGCACTAGCGCCCGCCTCCTACAATGAGCAGTACTTC. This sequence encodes CASSALAPASYNEQYF.

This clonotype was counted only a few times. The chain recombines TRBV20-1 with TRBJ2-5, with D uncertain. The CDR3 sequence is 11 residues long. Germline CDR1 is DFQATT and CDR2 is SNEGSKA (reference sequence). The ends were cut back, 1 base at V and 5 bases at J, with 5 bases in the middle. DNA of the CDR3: TGCAGTGCTAGAGCCTGGGAGACCCAGTACTTC. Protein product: CSARAWETQYF.

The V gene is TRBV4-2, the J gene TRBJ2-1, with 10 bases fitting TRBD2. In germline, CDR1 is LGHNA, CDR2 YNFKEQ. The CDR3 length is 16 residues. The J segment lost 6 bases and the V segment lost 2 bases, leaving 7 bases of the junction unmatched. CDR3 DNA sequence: TGTGCCAGCAGCCAAAGTTCAGCGGGGGGGCCCAATGAGCAGTTCTTC. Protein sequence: CASSQSSAGGPNEQFF.

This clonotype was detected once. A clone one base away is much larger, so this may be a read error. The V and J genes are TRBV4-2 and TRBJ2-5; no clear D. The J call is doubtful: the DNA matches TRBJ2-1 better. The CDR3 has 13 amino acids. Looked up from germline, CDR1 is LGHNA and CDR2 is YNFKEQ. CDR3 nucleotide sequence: TGTGCCAGCAGCCAACAGCTTTTCGAGACCCAGTTCTTC. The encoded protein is CASSQQLFETQFF.

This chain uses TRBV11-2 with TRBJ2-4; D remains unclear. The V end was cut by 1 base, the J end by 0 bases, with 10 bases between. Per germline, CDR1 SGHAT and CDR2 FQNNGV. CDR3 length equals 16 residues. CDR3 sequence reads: CASSLGGSAAKNIQYF. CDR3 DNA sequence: TGTGCCAGCAGCTTAGGCGGTAGTGCAGCCAAAAACATTCAGTACTTC.

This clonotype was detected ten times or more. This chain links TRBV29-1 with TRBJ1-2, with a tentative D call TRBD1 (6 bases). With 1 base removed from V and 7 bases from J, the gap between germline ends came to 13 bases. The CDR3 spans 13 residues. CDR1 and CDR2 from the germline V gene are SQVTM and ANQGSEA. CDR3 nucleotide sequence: TGCAGCGTTGAAGTAGTAGGGGGAGGTGGCTACACCTTC. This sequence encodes CSVEVVGGGGYTF.

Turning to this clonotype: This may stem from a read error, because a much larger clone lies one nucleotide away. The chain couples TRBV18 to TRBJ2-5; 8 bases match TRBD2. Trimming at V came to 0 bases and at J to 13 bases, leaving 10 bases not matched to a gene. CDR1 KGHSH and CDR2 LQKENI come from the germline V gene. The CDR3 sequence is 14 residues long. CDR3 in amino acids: CASSPPDSSGSSYF. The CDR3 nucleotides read TGTGCCAGCTCACCACCGGATTCCAGCGGGAGTTCGTACTTC.

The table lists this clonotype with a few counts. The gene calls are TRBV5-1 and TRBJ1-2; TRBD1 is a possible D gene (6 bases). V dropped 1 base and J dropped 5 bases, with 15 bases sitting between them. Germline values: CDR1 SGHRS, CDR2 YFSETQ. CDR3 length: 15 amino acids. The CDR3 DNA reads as TGCGCCAGCAGCTTGAGTGGGGGCGGGGAATATGGCTACACCTTC. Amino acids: CASSLSGGGEYGYTF.

For the CDR3, the DNA is TGTGCCAGCAGCTCGCCGGACTTTCACAATGAGCAGTACTTC. This sequence encodes CASSSPDFHNEQYF. The chain combines TRBV7-9 with TRBJ2-1; maybe TRBD2 (5 bases). The assigned J gene may be wrong: the sequence end matches TRBJ2-7 better. This CDR3 region has 14 residues. CDR1 and CDR2 (germline): SEHNR, FQNEAQ (reference sequence).

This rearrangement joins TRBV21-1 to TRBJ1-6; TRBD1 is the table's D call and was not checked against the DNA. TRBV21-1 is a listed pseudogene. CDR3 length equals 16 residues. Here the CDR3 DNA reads TGTGCCAGCAGCGGGACAGGGGACATCTATAATTCACCCCTCCACTTT. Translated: CASSGTGDIYNSPLHF.

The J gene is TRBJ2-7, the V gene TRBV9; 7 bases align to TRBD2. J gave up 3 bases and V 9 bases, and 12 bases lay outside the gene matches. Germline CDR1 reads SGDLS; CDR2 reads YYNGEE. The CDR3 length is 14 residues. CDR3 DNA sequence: TGTGCCAAGACTAGCAGGTCTGCAGGCTACGAGCAGTACTTC. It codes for CAKTSRSAGYEQYF.

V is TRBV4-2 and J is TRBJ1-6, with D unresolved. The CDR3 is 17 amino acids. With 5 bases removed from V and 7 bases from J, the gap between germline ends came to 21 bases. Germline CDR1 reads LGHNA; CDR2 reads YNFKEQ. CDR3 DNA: TGTGCCAGCAGCTTCCTAAGGGTGGGATTTGGGAATTCACCCCTCCACTTT. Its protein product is CASSFLRVGFGNSPLHF.